These 3 T cell receptor beta chains were sequenced from one sample in a study of control samples from healthy donors and cancer patients. Method: immunoSEQ multiplex PCR; TCRdb's copy keeps in-frame clones and lacks some. Here the sample spans approximately 35,000 clones, 85% to 95% being singletons. Sequencing was carried out using PBMCs. Receptor source: a man aged 35-49 years with colorectal cancer.

The chain carries TRBV4-1 and TRBJ2-5; the match to TRBD2 covers 8 bases. Germline V gene data show CDR1 as MGHRA and CDR2 as YSYEKL. The CDR3 length is 16 residues. The V segment lost 1 base and the J segment 2 bases; nucleotides outside the gene matches: 6. This chain's CDR3 is CASSQGNSGAQETQYF. Here the CDR3 DNA reads TGCGCCAGCAGCCAAGGGAATAGCGGGGCTCAAGAGACCCAGTACTTC.

The V gene is TRBV7-2, the J gene TRBJ2-7; 15 nucleotides agree with TRBD2. The V segment lost 4 bases and the J segment 6 bases; nucleotides outside the gene matches: 7. The V gene's germline CDR1 is SGHTA and CDR2 FQGNSA. The CDR3 has 16 residues. The chain's CDR3 is CASSSRTSGGAGEQYF. CDR3 DNA sequence: TGTGCCAGCAGCTCCCGGACTAGCGGGGGGGCAGGCGAGCAGTACTTC.

The chain carries TRBV2 and TRBJ2-7; the D is unclear. The CDR3 extends over 12 amino acids. The germline V gene has CDR1 SNHLY and CDR2 FYNNEI. Between the trimmed V and J ends, which lost 4 bases and 3 bases, there was a span of 7 bases. The CDR3 DNA follows: TGTGCCAGCAGTGTGAAAGGCTACGAGCAGTACTTC. Its translation: CASSVKGYEQYF.